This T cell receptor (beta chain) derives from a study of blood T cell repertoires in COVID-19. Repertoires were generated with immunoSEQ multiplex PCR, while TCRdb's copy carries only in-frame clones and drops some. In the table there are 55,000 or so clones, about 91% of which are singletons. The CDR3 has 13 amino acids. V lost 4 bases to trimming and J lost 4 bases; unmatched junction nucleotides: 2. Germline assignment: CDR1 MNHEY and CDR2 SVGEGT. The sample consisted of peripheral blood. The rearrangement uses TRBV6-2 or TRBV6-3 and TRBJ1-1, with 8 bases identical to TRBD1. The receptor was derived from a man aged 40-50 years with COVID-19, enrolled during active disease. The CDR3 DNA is TGTGCCAGCAGTTTCAGGGGGCGCACTGAAGCTTTCTTT. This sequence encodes CASSFRGRTEAFF.